Detailed here is one TCR beta chain. Its target is unknown. This sample is part of a study of T cell responses to AZD1222 COVID-19 vaccine. Overall study context: Pooled in the analysis were second doses at about 4 or about 12 weeks.

General study findings and limits: When two AZD1222 doses had been given, Spike-specific TCR breadth and depth rose. The donors showed a predominance of white British ancestry and of females, with possible underestimation of clonal diversity. Only after the peak T cell response were repertoires sampled.

Sequencing used immunoSEQ multiplex PCR; TCRdb keeps in-frame clones, though not all of them. Here the sample spans 160,000 or so clones, approximately 90% being singletons. This TCR was sampled from an adult in good health. The sample here was peripheral blood, taken on day 0 of AZD1222 vaccination.

In DNA form, the CDR3 reads TGTGCCAGCAGCCCCCGGGGGCTGAACACTGAAGCTTTCTTT. Translating it yields CASSPRGLNTEAFF. This chain uses TRBV6-2 or TRBV6-3 with TRBJ1-1; possibly TRBD1 for D (6 bases). CDR3 length: 14 amino acids. V lost 6 bases to trimming and J lost 0 bases, with 11 bases between them. Looked up from germline, CDR1 is MNHEY and CDR2 is SVGEGT.